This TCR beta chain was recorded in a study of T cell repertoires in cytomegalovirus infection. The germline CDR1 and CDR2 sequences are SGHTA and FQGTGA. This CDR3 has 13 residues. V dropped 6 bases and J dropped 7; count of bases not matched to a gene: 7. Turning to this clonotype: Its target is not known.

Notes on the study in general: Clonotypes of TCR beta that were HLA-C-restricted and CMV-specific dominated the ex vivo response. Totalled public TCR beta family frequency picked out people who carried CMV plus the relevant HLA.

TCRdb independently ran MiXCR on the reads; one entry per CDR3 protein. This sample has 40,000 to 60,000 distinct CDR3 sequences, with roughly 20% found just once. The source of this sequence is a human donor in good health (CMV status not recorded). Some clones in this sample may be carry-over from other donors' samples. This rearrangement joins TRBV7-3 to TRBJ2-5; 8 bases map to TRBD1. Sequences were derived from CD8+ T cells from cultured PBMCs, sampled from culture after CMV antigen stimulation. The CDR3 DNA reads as TGTGCCAGCAGTTCAGGACAGGGAGGGACCCAGTACTTC. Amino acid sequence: CASSSGQGGTQYF.